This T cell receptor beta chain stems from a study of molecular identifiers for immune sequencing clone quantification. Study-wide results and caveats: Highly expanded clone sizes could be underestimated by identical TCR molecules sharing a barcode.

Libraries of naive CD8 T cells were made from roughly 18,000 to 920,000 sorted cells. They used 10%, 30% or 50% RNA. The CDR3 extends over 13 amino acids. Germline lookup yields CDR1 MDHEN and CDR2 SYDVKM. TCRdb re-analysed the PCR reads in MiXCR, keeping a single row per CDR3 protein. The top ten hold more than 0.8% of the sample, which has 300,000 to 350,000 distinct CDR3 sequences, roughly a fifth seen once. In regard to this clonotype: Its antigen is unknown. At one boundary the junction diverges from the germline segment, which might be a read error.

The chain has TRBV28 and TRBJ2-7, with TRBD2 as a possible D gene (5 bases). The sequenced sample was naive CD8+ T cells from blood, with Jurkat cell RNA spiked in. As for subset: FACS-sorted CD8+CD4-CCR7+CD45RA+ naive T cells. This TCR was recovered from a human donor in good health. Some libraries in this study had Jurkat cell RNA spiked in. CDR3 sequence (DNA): TGTGCCAGCAGTTCCGGACTTGCCTACGAGCAGTGCTTC. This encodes CASSSGLAYEQCF.